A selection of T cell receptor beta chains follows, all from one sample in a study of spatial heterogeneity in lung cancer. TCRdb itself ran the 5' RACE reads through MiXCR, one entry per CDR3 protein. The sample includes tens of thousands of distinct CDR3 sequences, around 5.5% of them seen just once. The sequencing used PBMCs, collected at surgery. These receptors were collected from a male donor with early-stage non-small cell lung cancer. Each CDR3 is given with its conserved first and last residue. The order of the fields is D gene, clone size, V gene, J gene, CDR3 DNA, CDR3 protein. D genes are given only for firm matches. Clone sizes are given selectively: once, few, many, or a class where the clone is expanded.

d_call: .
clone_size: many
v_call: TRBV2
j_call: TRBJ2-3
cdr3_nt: TGTGCCAGCAGTTCAAGGGTCACAGATACGCAGTATTTT
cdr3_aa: CASSSRVTDTQYF

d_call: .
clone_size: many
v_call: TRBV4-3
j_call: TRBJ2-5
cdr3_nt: TGCGCCAGCAGCCAAGATCCCGGCAGCTCGCGAGCCCAGTACTTC
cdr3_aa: CASSQDPGSSRAQYF

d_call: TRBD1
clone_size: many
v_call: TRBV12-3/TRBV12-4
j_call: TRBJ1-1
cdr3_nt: TGTGCCAGCAGTTTTGGGACCGGGACAGGGGGCGCGGGCACTGAAGCTTTCTTT
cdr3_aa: CASSFGTGTGGAGTEAFF

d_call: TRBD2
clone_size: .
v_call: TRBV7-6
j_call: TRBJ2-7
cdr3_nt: TGTGCCAGCACCCTGGGAGCGGGGGGCCTAATCTACGAGCAGTACTTC
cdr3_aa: CASTLGAGGLIYEQYF

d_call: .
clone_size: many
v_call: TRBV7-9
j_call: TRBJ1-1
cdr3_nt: TGTGCCAGCAGCTCTCCCGACAGCCTGAACACTGAAGCTTTCTTT
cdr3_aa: CASSSPDSLNTEAFF

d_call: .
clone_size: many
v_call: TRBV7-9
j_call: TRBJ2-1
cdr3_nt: TGTGCCAGCAGCATCTCCACAGGGCACAATGAGCAGTTCTTC
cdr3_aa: CASSISTGHNEQFF

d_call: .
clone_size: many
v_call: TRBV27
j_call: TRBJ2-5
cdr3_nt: TGTGCCAGCAGTAAGAGTCGGGCAGTAGGCGACCAAGAGACCCAGTACTTC
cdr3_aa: CASSKSRAVGDQETQYF

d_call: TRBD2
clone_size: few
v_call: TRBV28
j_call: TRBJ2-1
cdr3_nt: TGTGCCAGCAGTTTTTCCAGCGGGGGTGAGCAGTTCTTC
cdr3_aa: CASSFSSGGEQFF

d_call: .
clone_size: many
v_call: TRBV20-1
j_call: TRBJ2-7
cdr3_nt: TGCAGTGCTTTAAAGGACAACTACGAGCAGTACTTC
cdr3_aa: CSALKDNYEQYF

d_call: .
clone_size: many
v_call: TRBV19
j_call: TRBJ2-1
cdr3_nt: TGTGCCAGTACCCTTGGGTATGAGCAGTTCTTC
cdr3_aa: CASTLGYEQFF

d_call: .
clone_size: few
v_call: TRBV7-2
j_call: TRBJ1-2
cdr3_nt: TGTGCCAGCAGCCCTCCAGCGGGGGCTTCTAGCTATGGCTACACCTTC
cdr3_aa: CASSPPAGASSYGYTF

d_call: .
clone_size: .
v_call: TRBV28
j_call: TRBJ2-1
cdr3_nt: TGTGCCAGCAGACCGACCGGGACAACCTACGAGCAGTTCTTC
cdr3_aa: CASRPTGTTYEQFF

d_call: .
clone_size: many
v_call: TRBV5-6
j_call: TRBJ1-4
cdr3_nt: TGTGCCAGCAGTCGTCCAGGGACGGCTAATGAAAAACTGTTTTTT
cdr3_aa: CASSRPGTANEKLFF

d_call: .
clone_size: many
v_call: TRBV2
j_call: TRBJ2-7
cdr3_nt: TGTGCCAGCAGTGGTGAGACCCTATCCTACGAGCAGTACTTC
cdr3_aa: CASSGETLSYEQYF

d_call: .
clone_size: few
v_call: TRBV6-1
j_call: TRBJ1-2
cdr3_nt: TGTGCCAGCAGTGAAATCAACAGGGAGGACTATGGCTACACCTTC
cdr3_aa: CASSEINREDYGYTF

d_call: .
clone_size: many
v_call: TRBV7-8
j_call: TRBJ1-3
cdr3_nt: TGTGCCAGCAGCTTCCGGGTGAAAGGCTCTGGAAACACCATATATTTT
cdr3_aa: CASSFRVKGSGNTIYF

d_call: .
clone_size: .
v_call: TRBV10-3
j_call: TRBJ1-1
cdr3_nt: TGTGCCATCAGTGAGTCGCCCTTACAGAGGAACACTGAAGCTTTCTTT
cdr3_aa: CAISESPLQRNTEAFF

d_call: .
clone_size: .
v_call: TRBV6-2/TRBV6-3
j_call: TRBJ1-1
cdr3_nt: TGTGCCAGCTCGGGGGGCGTTTGGAACACTGAAGCTTTCTTT
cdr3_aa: CASSGGVWNTEAFF

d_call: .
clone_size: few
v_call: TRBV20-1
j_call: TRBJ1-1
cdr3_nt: TGCAGTGCCGGGGCCGGGACCCTGGGTAGGAAAGCTTTCTTT
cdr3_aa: CSAGAGTLGRKAFF

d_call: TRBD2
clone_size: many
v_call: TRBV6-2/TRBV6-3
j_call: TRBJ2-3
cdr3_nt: TGTGCCAGCAGCTCCGCGGGGGGGCGGTACACAGATACGCAGTATTTT
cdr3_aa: CASSSAGGRYTDTQYF

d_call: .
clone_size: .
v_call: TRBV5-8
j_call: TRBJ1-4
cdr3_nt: TGTGCCAGCAGCTTGGGGATGGGAACTAATGAAAAACTGTTTTTT
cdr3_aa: CASSLGMGTNEKLFF

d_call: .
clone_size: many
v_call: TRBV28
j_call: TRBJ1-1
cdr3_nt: TGTGCCAGCAGCCTGAGGAACACTGAAGCTTTCTTT
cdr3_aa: CASSLRNTEAFF

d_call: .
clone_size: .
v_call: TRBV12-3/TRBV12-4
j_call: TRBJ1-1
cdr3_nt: TGTGCCAGCAGTCTCGACTATAACACTGAAGCTTTCTTT
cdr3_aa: CASSLDYNTEAFF

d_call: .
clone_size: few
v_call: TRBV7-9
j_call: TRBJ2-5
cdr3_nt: TGTGCCAGCAGCTTAGCGCTAGACCGTGAGACCCAGTACTTC
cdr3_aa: CASSLALDRETQYF

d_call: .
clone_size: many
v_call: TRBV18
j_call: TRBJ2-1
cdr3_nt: TGTGCCAGCTCACCACAATACAGGATCGATGAGCAGTTCTTC
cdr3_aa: CASSPQYRIDEQFF

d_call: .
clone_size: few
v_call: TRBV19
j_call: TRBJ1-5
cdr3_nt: TGTGCCAGTACCCCCCAAGCGGCTCCGGGGCCCCAGCATTTT
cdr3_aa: CASTPQAAPGPQHF

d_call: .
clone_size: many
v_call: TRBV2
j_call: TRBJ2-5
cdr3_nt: TGTGCCAGCAGGGGGACGGGCCGCCAAGAGACCCAGTACTTC
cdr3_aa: CASRGTGRQETQYF

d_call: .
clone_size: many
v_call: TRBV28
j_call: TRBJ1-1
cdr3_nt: TGTGCCAGCAGTTTATGGACTATAAGGGCTGAAGCTTTCTTT
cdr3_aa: CASSLWTIRAEAFF

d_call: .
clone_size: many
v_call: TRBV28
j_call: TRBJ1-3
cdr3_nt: TGTGCCAGCAGTTTGCAGGCAAGAAACACCATATATTTT
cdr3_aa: CASSLQARNTIYF

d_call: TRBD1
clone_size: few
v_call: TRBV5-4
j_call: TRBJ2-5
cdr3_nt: TGTGCCAGCAGCTTGGCATCAGGGGGCCAAGAGACCCAGTACTTC
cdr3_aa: CASSLASGGQETQYF

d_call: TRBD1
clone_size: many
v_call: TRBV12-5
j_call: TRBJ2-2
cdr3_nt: TGTGCTAGTGGCACCGACAGGGTGCTCACCGGGGAGCTGTTTTTT
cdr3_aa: CASGTDRVLTGELFF

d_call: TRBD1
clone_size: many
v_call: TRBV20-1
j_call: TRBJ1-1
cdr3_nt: TGCAGTGCCAACCGCAACAGGGGAACTGAAGCTTTCTTT
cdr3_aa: CSANRNRGTEAFF

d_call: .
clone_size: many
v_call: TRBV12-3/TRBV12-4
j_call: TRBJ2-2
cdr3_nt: TGTGCCAGCAGTTTAATCTCAATCGGCGCCGGGGAGCTGTTTTTT
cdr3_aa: CASSLISIGAGELFF

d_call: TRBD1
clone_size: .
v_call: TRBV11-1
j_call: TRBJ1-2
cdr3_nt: TGTGCCAGCAGCCCCCGGACAGGGAACTATGGCTACACCTTC
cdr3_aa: CASSPRTGNYGYTF

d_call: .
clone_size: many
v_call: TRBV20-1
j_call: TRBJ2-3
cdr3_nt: TGCAGTGCTAGAGGGGGGGGGGCCCCCACAGATACGCAGTATTTT
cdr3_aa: CSARGGGAPTDTQYF

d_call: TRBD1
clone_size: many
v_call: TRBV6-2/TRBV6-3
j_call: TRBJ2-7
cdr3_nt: TGTGCCAGCAGAACCACCGGGACAGGGTTCGCCGAGCAGTACTTC
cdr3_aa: CASRTTGTGFAEQYF

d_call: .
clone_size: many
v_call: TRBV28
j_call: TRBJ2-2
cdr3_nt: TGTGCCAGCATCTTAGGCAGGGTTGGGACCGGGGAGCTGTTTTTT
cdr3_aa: CASILGRVGTGELFF

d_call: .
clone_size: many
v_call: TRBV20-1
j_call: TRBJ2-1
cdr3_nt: TGCAGTGCTTGCCGCGGTAGCGAGACCTACAATGAGCAGTTCTTC
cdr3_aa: CSACRGSETYNEQFF

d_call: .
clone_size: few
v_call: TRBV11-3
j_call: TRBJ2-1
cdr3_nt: TGTGCCAGCAGCTTAGATGGCAGGGATGGGTACAATGAGCAGTTCTTC
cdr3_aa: CASSLDGRDGYNEQFF

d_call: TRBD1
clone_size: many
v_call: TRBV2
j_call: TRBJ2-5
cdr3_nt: TGTGCCAGCAGTGGGGACAGGGGGCAAGAGACCCAGTACTTC
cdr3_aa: CASSGDRGQETQYF

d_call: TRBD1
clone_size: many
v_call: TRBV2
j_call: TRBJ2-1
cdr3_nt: TGTGCCAGCAAAACCGGGACAGGGGGAGTACGGTACAATGAGCAGTTCTTC
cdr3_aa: CASKTGTGGVRYNEQFF

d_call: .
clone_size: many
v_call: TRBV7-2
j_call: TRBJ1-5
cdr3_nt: TGTGCCAGCAGCGTCCGGGACTCCAATCAGCCCCAGCATTTT
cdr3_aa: CASSVRDSNQPQHF

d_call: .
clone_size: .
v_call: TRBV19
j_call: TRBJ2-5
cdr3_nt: TGTGCCAGTAGTCGAGGGGCCGCGAGAGAGACCCAGTACTTC
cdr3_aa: CASSRGAARETQYF

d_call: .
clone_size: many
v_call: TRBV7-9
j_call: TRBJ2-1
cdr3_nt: TGTGCCAGCAGTCGTATGGGACTGCTGGTGCAGTTCTTC
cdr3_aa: CASSRMGLLVQFF

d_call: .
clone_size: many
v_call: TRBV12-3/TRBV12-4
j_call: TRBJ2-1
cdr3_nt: TGTGCCAGCAGTTTAAGTGTTGTCTTCTCCTACAATGAGCAGTTCTTC
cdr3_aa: CASSLSVVFSYNEQFF

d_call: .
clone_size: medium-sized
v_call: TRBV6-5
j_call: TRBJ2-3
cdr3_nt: TGTGCCAGCAGTCTCCGAAACAGGGCCACAGATACGCAGTATTTT
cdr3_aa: CASSLRNRATDTQYF

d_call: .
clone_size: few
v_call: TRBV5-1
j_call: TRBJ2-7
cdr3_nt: TGCGCCAGCAGCCCCCGAGAAGGGGCGTTACGTGAGCAGTACTTC
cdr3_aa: CASSPREGALREQYF

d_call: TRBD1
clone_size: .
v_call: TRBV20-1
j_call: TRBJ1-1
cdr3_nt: TGCAGTGCTTCCGACAATTACAGGGGTACCACTGAAGCTTTCTTT
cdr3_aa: CSASDNYRGTTEAFF

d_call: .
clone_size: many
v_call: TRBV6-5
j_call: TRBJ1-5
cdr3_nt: TGTGCCAGCAGTTCGGACGGGGTGAGCAATCAGCCCCAGCATTTT
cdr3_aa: CASSSDGVSNQPQHF

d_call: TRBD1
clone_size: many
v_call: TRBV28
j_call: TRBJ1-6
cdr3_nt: TGTGCCAGCAGTTTCTGGACAGGAAAGGAAGCTAATTCACCCCTCCACTTT
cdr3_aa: CASSFWTGKEANSPLHF

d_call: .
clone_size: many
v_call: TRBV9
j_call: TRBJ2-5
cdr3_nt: TGTGCCAGCAGCGCGGGACTCCGGGGCCGCCAAGAGACCCAGTACTTC
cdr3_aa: CASSAGLRGRQETQYF

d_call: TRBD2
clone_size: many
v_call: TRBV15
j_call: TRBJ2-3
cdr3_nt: TGTGCCACCAGCAGAGATCAGCGGGGAAGCACAGATACGCAGTATTTT
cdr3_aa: CATSRDQRGSTDTQYF

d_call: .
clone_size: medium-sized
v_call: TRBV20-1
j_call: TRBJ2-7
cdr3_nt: TGCAGTGCTAGAGATCTGTCGGGGTACGAGCAGTACTTC
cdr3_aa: CSARDLSGYEQYF

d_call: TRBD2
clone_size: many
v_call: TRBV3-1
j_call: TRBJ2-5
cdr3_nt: TGTGCCAGCAGCCAAGAGTCTAGCGGAGACGAGACCCAGTACTTC
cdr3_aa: CASSQESSGDETQYF

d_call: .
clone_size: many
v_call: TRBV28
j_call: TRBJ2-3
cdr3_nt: TGTGCCAGCAGTTCCGGGACACTCGGCACAGATACGCAGTATTTT
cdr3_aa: CASSSGTLGTDTQYF